This TCR beta chain was identified during a study of metastatic and nonmetastatic thyroid tumors. Study as a whole: Across blood and tumor or nodule tissue, repertoires from malignant and benign thyroid patients were compared with one another.

Ahead of thyroid surgery, no patient had received treatment of any kind. With MiXCR, TCRdb reprocessed the PCR reads. The sample comprises around 20,000 clones, 25% to 30% of which are singletons, and 10% to 13% rests with the top ten. V lost 8 bases and J lost 2; bases outside the gene matches: 6. This CDR3 spans 13 amino acids. Per germline, CDR1 MNHEY and CDR2 SMNVEV (reference sequence). This clone has just a few counts. The chain links TRBV27 to TRBJ2-7; 7 nucleotides agree with TRBD1. The origin of this receptor is a female donor with papillary thyroid cancer or a benign thyroid nodule (not recorded which). Some clones in this sample may be carry-over from other donors' samples. Sequenced: tumor tissue. The CDR3 DNA reads TGTGCCAGCGGGGACAGTGAAACCTACGAGCAGTACTTC. Translation: CASGDSETYEQYF.